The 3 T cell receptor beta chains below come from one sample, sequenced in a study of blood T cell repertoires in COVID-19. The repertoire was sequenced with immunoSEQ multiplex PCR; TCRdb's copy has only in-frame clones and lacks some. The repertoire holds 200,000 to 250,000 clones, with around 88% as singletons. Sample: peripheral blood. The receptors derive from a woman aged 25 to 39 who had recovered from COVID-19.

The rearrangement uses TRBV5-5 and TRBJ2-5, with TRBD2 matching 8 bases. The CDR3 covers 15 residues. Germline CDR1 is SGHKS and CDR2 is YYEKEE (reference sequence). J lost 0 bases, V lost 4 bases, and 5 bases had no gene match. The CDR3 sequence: CASSHSGAYQETQYF. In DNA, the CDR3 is TGTGCCAGCAGCCATAGCGGGGCTTACCAAGAGACCCAGTACTTC.

In DNA, the CDR3 is TGTGCCAGCAGACCTGACAGGCGGAGCACAGATACGCAGTATTTT. Its translation: CASRPDRRSTDTQYF. The gene calls are TRBV7-9 and TRBJ2-3; tentatively, D is TRBD1 (6 bases). V lost 6 bases and J lost 0, with 13 bases in between. This CDR3 region has 15 residues. Germline CDR1 reads SEHNR; CDR2 reads FQNEAQ (reference sequence).

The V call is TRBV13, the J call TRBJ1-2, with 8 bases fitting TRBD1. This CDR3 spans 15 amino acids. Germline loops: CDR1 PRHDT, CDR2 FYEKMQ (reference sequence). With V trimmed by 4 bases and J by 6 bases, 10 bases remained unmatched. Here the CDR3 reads CASSSNPGQEHGYTF. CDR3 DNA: TGTGCCAGCAGCTCCAACCCGGGACAGGAGCATGGCTACACCTTC.